One T cell receptor beta chain is described in this entry. Trimming took 4 bases from V and 14 from J, leaving 10 bases between them. The germline gives CDR1 KGHSH, CDR2 LQKENI. The CDR3 extends over 10 amino acids. The data were obtained in a study of T cells in tuberculosis. Libraries were prepared by immunoSEQ multiplex PCR; TCRdb keeps only in-frame clonotypes and omits some of them. In the table there are 44,000 or so clones, about 95% of which are singletons. The material sequenced was PBMCs. The TCR was taken from a donor between 5 and 29 years old with latent tuberculosis or without tuberculosis infection. The chain uses TRBV18 and TRBJ2-3; perhaps TRBD1 as D (6 bases). In DNA, the CDR3 is TGTGCCAGCTCACGGAAACAGGGGTATTTT. Protein product: CASSRKQGYF. Combining the CDR3 with reference TRBV18 and TRBJ2-3 gives the whole variable domain NAGVMQNPRHLVRRRGQEARLRCSPMKGHSHVYWYRQLPEEGLKFMVYLQKENIIDESGMPKERFSAEFPKEGPSILRIQQVVRGDSAAYFCASSRKQGYFGPGTRLTVL.